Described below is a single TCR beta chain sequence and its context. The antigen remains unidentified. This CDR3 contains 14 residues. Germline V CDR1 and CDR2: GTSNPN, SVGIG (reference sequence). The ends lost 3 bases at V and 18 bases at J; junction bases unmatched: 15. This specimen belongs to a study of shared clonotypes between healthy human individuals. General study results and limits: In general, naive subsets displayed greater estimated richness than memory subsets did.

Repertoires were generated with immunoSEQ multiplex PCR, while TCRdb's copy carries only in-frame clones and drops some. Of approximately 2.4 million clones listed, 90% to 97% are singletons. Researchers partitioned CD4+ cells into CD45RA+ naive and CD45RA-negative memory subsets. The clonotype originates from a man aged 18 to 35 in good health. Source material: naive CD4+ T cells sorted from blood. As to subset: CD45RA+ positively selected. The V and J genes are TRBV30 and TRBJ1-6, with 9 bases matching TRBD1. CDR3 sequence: CAWRAGTGNQRSHF. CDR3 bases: TGTGCCTGGAGGGCCGGGACAGGGAATCAGCGATCCCACTTT. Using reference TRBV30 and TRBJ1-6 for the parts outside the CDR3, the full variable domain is SQTIHQWPATLVQPVGSPLSLECTVEGTSNPNLYWYRQAAGRGLQLLFYSVGIGQISSEVPQNLSASRPQDRQFILSSKKLLLSDSGFYLCAWRAGTGNQRSHFGNGTRLTVT.